The present TCR beta chain was sequenced within a study of a mutant IDH1 vaccine in newly diagnosed glioma. Looking at the study overall: In weeks 1, 3, 5, 7, 11, 15, 19 and 23, patients were vaccinated. Previous treatment comprised radiotherapy, temozolomide, or both, mostly both. Vaccination began 4-6 weeks post radiotherapy alone, or with temozolomide cycles. Whole-study findings and limits: Pseudoprogression seemed unlinked to shifts in top peripheral T cell clonotypes.

Regarding this clone: The antigen is not known.

Generated by immunoSEQ multiplex PCR, the TCRdb table keeps only in-frame clones and is missing some. The repertoire has some 37,000 clones, 70% to 80% of them found once; the top ten carry around 5.2%. J lost 1 base, V lost 5 bases, and 6 bases had no gene match. The CDR3 sequence is 15 residues long. Germline V gene lookup returns CDR1 SGHVS and CDR2 FNYEAQ. Time point of the sample: week 5, during vaccination. Topical imiquimod was applied with each vaccine dose, which held 300 ug of mutant IDH1 20-mer peptide. This receptor was obtained from a man aged 40-49 years with glioma. The chain recombines TRBV7-6 with TRBJ2-3; TRBD1 aligns across 7 bases. This specimen was PBMCs, taken from a glioma patient whose treatment included an IDH1 peptide vaccine. The CDR3 loop is CASSLGTARTDTQYF. CDR3 coding DNA: TGTGCCAGCAGCCTCGGGACAGCACGCACAGATACGCAGTATTTT.